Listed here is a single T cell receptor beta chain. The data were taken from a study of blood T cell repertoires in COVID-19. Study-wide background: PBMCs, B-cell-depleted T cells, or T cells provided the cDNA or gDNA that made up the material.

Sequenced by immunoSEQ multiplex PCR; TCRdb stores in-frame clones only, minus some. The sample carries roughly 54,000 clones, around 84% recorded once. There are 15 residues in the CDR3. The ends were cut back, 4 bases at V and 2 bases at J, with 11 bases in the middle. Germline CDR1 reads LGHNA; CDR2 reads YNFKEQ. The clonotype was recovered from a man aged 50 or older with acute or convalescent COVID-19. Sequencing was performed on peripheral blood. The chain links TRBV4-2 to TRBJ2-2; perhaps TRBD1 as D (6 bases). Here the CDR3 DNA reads TGTGCCAGCAGCCCGGGACACACCAACACCGGGGAGCTGTTTTTT. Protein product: CASSPGHTNTGELFF.